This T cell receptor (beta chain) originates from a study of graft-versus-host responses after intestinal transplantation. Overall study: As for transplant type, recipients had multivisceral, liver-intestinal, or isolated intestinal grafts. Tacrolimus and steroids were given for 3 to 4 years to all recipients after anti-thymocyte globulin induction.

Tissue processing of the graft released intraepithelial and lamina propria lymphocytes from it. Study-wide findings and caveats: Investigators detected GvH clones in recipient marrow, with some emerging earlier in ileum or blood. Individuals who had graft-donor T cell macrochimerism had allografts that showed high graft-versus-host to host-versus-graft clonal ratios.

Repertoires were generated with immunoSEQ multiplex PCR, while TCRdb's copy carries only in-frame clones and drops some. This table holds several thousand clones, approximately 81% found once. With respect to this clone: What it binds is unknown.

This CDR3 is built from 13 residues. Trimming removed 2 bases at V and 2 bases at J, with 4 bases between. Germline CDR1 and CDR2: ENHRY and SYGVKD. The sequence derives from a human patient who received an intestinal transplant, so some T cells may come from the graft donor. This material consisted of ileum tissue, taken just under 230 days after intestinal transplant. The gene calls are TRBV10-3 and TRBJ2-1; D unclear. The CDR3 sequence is CAISESAYNEQFF. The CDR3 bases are TGTGCCATCAGTGAGAGCGCCTACAATGAGCAGTTCTTC.